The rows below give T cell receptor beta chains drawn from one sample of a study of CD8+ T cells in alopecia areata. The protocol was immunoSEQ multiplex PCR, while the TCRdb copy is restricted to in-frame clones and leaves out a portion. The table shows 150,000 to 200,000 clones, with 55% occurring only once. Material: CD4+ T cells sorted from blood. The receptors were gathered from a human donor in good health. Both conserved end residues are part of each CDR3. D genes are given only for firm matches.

CDR3aa: CASSQGAKSSYEQYF; v_gene: TRBV14; len: 15; j_gene: TRBJ2-7; d_gene: .
CDR3aa: CASRADNEQFF; v_gene: TRBV4-2; len: 11; j_gene: TRBJ2-1; d_gene: .
CDR3aa: CATSRDSEREQFF; v_gene: TRBV15; len: 13; j_gene: TRBJ2-1; d_gene: .
CDR3aa: CASQALDSGNTIYF; v_gene: TRBV27; len: 14; j_gene: TRBJ1-3; d_gene: .
CDR3aa: CASSSGQNQETQYF; v_gene: TRBV7-6; len: 14; j_gene: TRBJ2-5; d_gene: .
CDR3aa: CASSPDSRSYEQYF; v_gene: TRBV4-1; len: 14; j_gene: TRBJ2-7; d_gene: .
CDR3aa: CAWSEKEETQYF; v_gene: TRBV30; len: 12; j_gene: TRBJ2-5; d_gene: .
CDR3aa: CASSLGLADQETQYF; v_gene: TRBV11-2; len: 15; j_gene: TRBJ2-5; d_gene: .
CDR3aa: CASSAPGLALEETQYF; v_gene: TRBV9; len: 16; j_gene: TRBJ2-5; d_gene: TRBD2
CDR3aa: CASSKTDRAYSNQPQHF; v_gene: TRBV7-8; len: 17; j_gene: TRBJ1-5; d_gene: .
CDR3aa: CSVFGLAGDLTQYF; v_gene: TRBV29-1; len: 14; j_gene: TRBJ2-5; d_gene: TRBD2
CDR3aa: CASSPELAASSYEQYF; v_gene: TRBV5-4; len: 16; j_gene: TRBJ2-7; d_gene: TRBD2
CDR3aa: CAWSRTSGRGETQYF; v_gene: TRBV30; len: 15; j_gene: TRBJ2-5; d_gene: TRBD2
CDR3aa: CASLPNQGYNEQFF; v_gene: TRBV2; len: 14; j_gene: TRBJ2-1; d_gene: .
CDR3aa: CASSESEGLKFF; v_gene: TRBV2; len: 12; j_gene: TRBJ2-1; d_gene: TRBD2
CDR3aa: CASMLVGVKWEETQYF; v_gene: TRBV2; len: 16; j_gene: TRBJ2-5; d_gene: .
CDR3aa: CASSQRHLSNQPQHF; v_gene: TRBV27; len: 15; j_gene: TRBJ1-5; d_gene: .
CDR3aa: CSVGAVNQPQHF; v_gene: TRBV29-1; len: 12; j_gene: TRBJ1-5; d_gene: .
CDR3aa: CASSFLGLAGTSYEQYF; v_gene: TRBV13; len: 17; j_gene: TRBJ2-7; d_gene: TRBD2
CDR3aa: CASSQPSAGYNEQFF; v_gene: TRBV4-1; len: 15; j_gene: TRBJ2-1; d_gene: .
CDR3aa: CASSAVGYEQYF; v_gene: TRBV7-9; len: 12; j_gene: TRBJ2-7; d_gene: .
CDR3aa: CASSHNTGRLNTEAFF; v_gene: TRBV7-8; len: 16; j_gene: TRBJ1-1; d_gene: .
CDR3aa: CASVASGANVLTF; v_gene: TRBV28; len: 13; j_gene: TRBJ2-6; d_gene: .
CDR3aa: CSVNRGNTEAFF; v_gene: TRBV29-1; len: 12; j_gene: TRBJ1-1; d_gene: .
CDR3aa: CSVAMGSAQETQYF; v_gene: TRBV29-1; len: 14; j_gene: TRBJ2-5; d_gene: .
CDR3aa: CASSANGLADEQFF; v_gene: TRBV2; len: 14; j_gene: TRBJ2-1; d_gene: TRBD2
CDR3aa: CASSVEDTAYEQYF; v_gene: TRBV9; len: 14; j_gene: TRBJ2-7; d_gene: .
CDR3aa: CSVDLGLAVISYNEQFF; v_gene: TRBV29-1; len: 17; j_gene: TRBJ2-1; d_gene: TRBD2
CDR3aa: CASSRWAYEQYF; v_gene: TRBV28; len: 12; j_gene: TRBJ2-7; d_gene: .
CDR3aa: CSVTDRVGFTGELFF; v_gene: TRBV29-1; len: 15; j_gene: TRBJ2-2; d_gene: TRBD1
CDR3aa: CASSLNEGLAGVRETQYF; v_gene: TRBV7-2; len: 18; j_gene: TRBJ2-5; d_gene: TRBD2
CDR3aa: CASSRPMDTQYF; v_gene: TRBV4-1; len: 12; j_gene: TRBJ2-3; d_gene: .
CDR3aa: CASSQRRGLGGNEQFF; v_gene: TRBV14; len: 16; j_gene: TRBJ2-1; d_gene: .
CDR3aa: CAWSGTPGVGQPQHF; v_gene: TRBV30; len: 15; j_gene: TRBJ1-5; d_gene: .
CDR3aa: CASTQRITGELFF; v_gene: TRBV6-6; len: 13; j_gene: TRBJ2-2; d_gene: .
CDR3aa: CAISGADSYNEQFF; v_gene: TRBV2; len: 14; j_gene: TRBJ2-1; d_gene: .
CDR3aa: CASSVGPNPDTQYF; v_gene: TRBV9; len: 14; j_gene: TRBJ2-3; d_gene: .
CDR3aa: CAWNRDSSGNTIYF; v_gene: TRBV30; len: 14; j_gene: TRBJ1-3; d_gene: TRBD1
CDR3aa: CAWSPTGSQPQHF; v_gene: TRBV30; len: 13; j_gene: TRBJ1-5; d_gene: .
CDR3aa: CASSRTWTVQETQYF; v_gene: TRBV4-1; len: 15; j_gene: TRBJ2-5; d_gene: .
CDR3aa: CASSQPTGQGGYTF; v_gene: TRBV4-2; len: 14; j_gene: TRBJ1-2; d_gene: TRBD1
CDR3aa: CASSWTSGRTGELFF; v_gene: TRBV5-1; len: 15; j_gene: TRBJ2-2; d_gene: TRBD2
CDR3aa: CSVGAVGANTGELFF; v_gene: TRBV29-1; len: 15; j_gene: TRBJ2-2; d_gene: .
CDR3aa: CASSAINTGELFF; v_gene: TRBV11-2; len: 13; j_gene: TRBJ2-2; d_gene: .
CDR3aa: CSARVSQETQYF; v_gene: TRBV29-1; len: 12; j_gene: TRBJ2-5; d_gene: .
CDR3aa: CASSLVVHHYEQYF; v_gene: TRBV7-2; len: 14; j_gene: TRBJ2-7; d_gene: .
CDR3aa: CASSLKMFSNQPQHF; v_gene: TRBV7-2; len: 15; j_gene: TRBJ1-5; d_gene: .
CDR3aa: CASSSGQGANTEAFF; v_gene: TRBV7-9; len: 15; j_gene: TRBJ1-1; d_gene: .
CDR3aa: CASSLKGAGGSTDTQYF; v_gene: TRBV7-9; len: 17; j_gene: TRBJ2-3; d_gene: TRBD2
CDR3aa: CASKTGQGNQPQHF; v_gene: TRBV27; len: 14; j_gene: TRBJ1-5; d_gene: TRBD1
CDR3aa: CASRETGFEQFF; v_gene: TRBV2; len: 12; j_gene: TRBJ2-1; d_gene: .
CDR3aa: CSVLGNREKLFF; v_gene: TRBV29-1; len: 12; j_gene: TRBJ1-4; d_gene: .
CDR3aa: CASSSLAESYEQYF; v_gene: TRBV7-2; len: 14; j_gene: TRBJ2-7; d_gene: TRBD2